Presented here are 20 T cell receptor beta chains from one specimen sequenced in a study of cytotoxic CD8 clonotypes in ibrutinib-treated CLL (dated by TCRdb to the early 2020s). Libraries were prepared through the immunoSEQ multiplex PCR assay. This is the immuneACCESS table as TCRdb keeps it, with only in-frame sequences that have V and J called. A part of the clones is gone; compared with another copy, unresolved V genes explain less than half, and the rest is unexplained. The sample profile shows about 300,000 clones; over 60% of them were found once. Of the sample, around 6.3% is held by the ten largest clones. This material consisted of PBMCs, taken after 36 months of ibrutinib treatment. The receptors shown here come from a human donor with chronic lymphocytic leukemia.

The chain links TRBV10-3 to TRBJ1-1, with 11 nucleotides matching TRBD1. CDR3 length: 14 amino acids. V lost 6 bases and J lost 4; bases outside the gene matches: 4. CDR1 is ENHRY and CDR2 is SYGVKD in the germline V gene. The CDR3 loop reads CAISGGQGGTEAFF. Here the CDR3 DNA reads TGTGCCATCAGCGGGGGACAGGGGGGCACTGAAGCTTTCTTT.

This chain joins TRBV10-3 and TRBJ2-3; D is uncertain. Deletions cut 10 bases from V and 4 bases from J, with 9 bases between. Germline V gives CDR1 ENHRY, CDR2 SYGVKD. CDR3 length equals 11 residues. The CDR3 nucleotides are TGTGCCACGGGCCGTGCAGATACGCAGTATTTT. Protein product: CATGRADTQYF.

This chain links TRBV5-1 with TRBJ1-1, with D uncertain. Trimming cost V 4 bases and J 8 bases, with 12 bases left between them. The CDR3 totals 12 residues. In germline, CDR1 is SGHRS, CDR2 YFSETQ. CDR3 in DNA: TGCGCCAGCAGCCTGTACTCTGGGGAAGCTTTCTTT. It yields the protein CASSLYSGEAFF.

V usage is TRBV6-5 and J usage is TRBJ2-4; 7 nucleotides match TRBD1. V lost 5 bases and J lost 13; bases outside the gene matches: 5. Germline V lookup: CDR1 MNHEY, CDR2 SVGAGI. The CDR3 loop spans 11 amino acids. CDR3 nucleotide sequence: TGTGCCAGCAGTATCGGGACAGAGCAGTACTTC. As protein: CASSIGTEQYF.

V gene TRBV29-1 combines with J gene TRBJ2-2; 7 nucleotides line up with TRBD1. The germline V gene has CDR1 SQVTM and CDR2 ANQGSEA. The CDR3 totals 13 residues. J gave up 1 base and V 7 bases, and 3 bases lay outside the gene matches. The CDR3 spells CSADRENTGELFF. Written as DNA, the CDR3 is TGCAGCGCCGACAGGGAGAACACCGGGGAGCTGTTTTTT.

This sequence joins TRBV4-3 and TRBJ1-2, with unresolved D. Trimming left V 0 bases short and J 6 bases short, with 14 bases between. The CDR3 extends over 15 amino acids. Per germline, CDR1 LGHNA and CDR2 YSLEER. Here the CDR3 reads CASSQDRGIVHGYTF. In nucleotides, the CDR3 is TGCGCCAGCAGCCAAGATCGGGGTATTGTGCATGGCTACACCTTC.

The V call is TRBV7-9, the J call TRBJ2-5; no firm D call. The CDR3 runs to 13 residues. V shed 2 bases and J shed 4 bases, with 8 bases lying between them. Germline CDR1 SEHNR, CDR2 FQNEAQ (reference sequence). The CDR3: CASSLKVSETQYF. DNA for the CDR3: TGTGCCAGCAGCTTAAAGGTGTCAGAGACCCAGTACTTC.

In its sample, this clone was seen a few times. This chain joins TRBV5-4 and TRBJ2-7, with 7 positions matching TRBD2. Trimming removed 4 bases from V and 6 bases from J; junction bases left unmatched: 10. Germline CDR1 SGHNT, CDR2 YYREEE (reference sequence). CDR3 length: 14 residues. The DNA for the CDR3 is TGTGCCAGCAGCCTTAGGGAGGGATCCGGCGAGCAGTACTTC. It encodes CASSLREGSGEQYF.

This clone was counted between two and nine times. The chain employs TRBV6-6 and TRBJ1-4, with D possibly matching TRBD1 (6 bases). V shed 7 bases and J shed 5 bases, with 8 bases lying between them. Germline V gene lookup returns CDR1 MNHNY and CDR2 SVGAGI (reference sequence). The CDR3 is 12 amino acids. CDR3 sequence reads: CASKGGNEKLFF. DNA of the CDR3: TGTGCCAGCAAGGGGGGAAATGAAAAACTGTTTTTT.

This chain links TRBV29-1 with TRBJ1-5; D possibly corresponds to TRBD1 (5 bases). The CDR3 has 12 residues. V was trimmed by 7 bases and J by 9 bases, leaving 16 bases between them. Looked up from germline, CDR1 is SQVTM and CDR2 is ANQGSEA. CDR3 in amino acids: CSAQGANGPQHF. The CDR3 DNA reads TGCAGCGCCCAGGGTGCCAACGGGCCCCAGCATTTT. Complete variable domain (other parts from reference TRBV29-1 and TRBJ1-5): SAVISQKPSRDICQRGTSLTIQCQVDSQVTMMFWYRQQPGQSLTLIATANQGSEATYESGFVIDKFPISRPNLTFSTLTVSNMSPEDSSIYLCSAQGANGPQHFGDGTRLSIL.

The J gene is TRBJ1-3, the V gene TRBV5-1, with a weak D call TRBD1 (6 bases). V lost 3 bases and J lost 3, with 7 bases in between. CDR3 length equals 13 residues. CDR1 and CDR2 (germline): SGHRS, YFSETQ. The CDR3 spells CASSWGLGNTIYF. CDR3 DNA sequence: TGCGCCAGCAGCTGGGGGCTTGGAAACACCATATATTTT.

This chain uses TRBV11-2 with TRBJ2-7, with 9 bases lining up with TRBD1. The trim removed 4 bases at V and 6 bases at J, leaving 16 bases unmatched. This CDR3 region has 17 residues. Germline CDR1 SGHAT, CDR2 FQNNGV. This chain's CDR3 is CASSSISRDRVRGEQYF. CDR3 in DNA: TGTGCCAGCAGCTCTATTAGTCGGGACAGGGTCCGGGGCGAGCAGTACTTC. Variable domain in full (rest from reference TRBV11-2 and TRBJ2-7): EAGVAQSPRYKIIEKRQSVAFWCNPISGHATLYWYQQILGQGPKLLIQFQNNGVVDDSQLPKDRFSAERLKGVDSTLKIQPAKLEDSAVYLCASSSISRDRVRGEQYFGPGTRLTVT.

The rearrangement links TRBV9 to TRBJ2-6; no clear D. This CDR3 has 15 amino acids. Trimming took 0 bases from V and 2 from J, leaving 6 bases between them. Germline lookup yields CDR1 SGDLS and CDR2 YYNGEE. CDR3 coding DNA: TGTGCCAGCAGCGTAGGGGGTACTGGGGCCAACGTCCTGACTTTC. Protein product: CASSVGGTGANVLTF.

The V and J genes are TRBV11-2 and TRBJ2-7, with TRBD1 matching over 9 bases. Germline V gene lookup returns CDR1 SGHAT and CDR2 FQNNGV. The V and J ends lost 4 bases and 5 bases, in that order; junction bases with no gene match: 6. This CDR3 has 14 residues. Here the CDR3 DNA reads TGTGCCAGCAGCTCACAGGGGGCGCAACACGAGCAGTACTTC. Its protein product is CASSSQGAQHEQYF.

The CDR3: CASTKWEGGDTQYF. In DNA, the CDR3 is TGCGCCAGCACAAAATGGGAGGGAGGGGATACGCAGTATTTT. This chain connects TRBV5-1 to TRBJ2-3; TRBD2 aligns across 7 bases. Germline values: CDR1 SGHRS, CDR2 YFSETQ. V shed 6 bases, J shed 6 bases, and the junction held 10 bases outside the gene matches. The CDR3 is made up of 14 amino acids.

The rearrangement uses TRBV4-1 and TRBJ1-5; D not certain. CDR3 size: 18 residues. From germline, CDR1 is MGHRA and CDR2 YSYEKL. Deletions cut 4 bases from V and 8 bases from J, with 27 bases between. Here the CDR3 DNA reads TGCGCCAGCAGCCTCACCTTTCCGGGCGGCAGTTCTGCAGAGCCCCAGCATTTT. Translation: CASSLTFPGGSSAEPQHF.

This chain uses TRBV5-1 with TRBJ2-1; tentative D call: TRBD1 (6 bases). V lost 4 bases to trimming and J lost 5 bases, with 16 bases between them. This CDR3 has 15 amino acids. Germline CDR1 reads SGHRS; CDR2 reads YFSETQ. CDR3 nucleotide sequence: TGCGCCAGCAGCATAGCTACAGGGATCCACAATGAGCAGTTCTTC. It translates to CASSIATGIHNEQFF.

This chain connects TRBV6-6 to TRBJ2-4; D might be TRBD1 (6 bases). The CDR3 covers 15 residues. Trimming took off 2 bases at V and 5 bases at J, with 13 bases between the two ends. Per germline, CDR1 MNHNY and CDR2 SVGAGI (reference sequence). The CDR3 loop is CASSYAFYRENIQYF. In DNA form, the CDR3 reads TGTGCCAGCAGTTACGCCTTTTACAGGGAAAACATTCAGTACTTC.

This clone was detected a few times. V and J are TRBV27 and TRBJ1-2; weak D call: TRBD1 (6 bases). V lost 11 bases and J 7 bases, leaving 14 bases between the germline ends. This CDR3 contains 11 residues. The germline V gene has CDR1 MNHEY and CDR2 SMNVEV (reference sequence). The DNA of the CDR3 is TGTGCCGCGGGGGGGGCCCGTGGCTACACCTTC. It codes for CAAGGARGYTF.

CDR3 in amino acids: CASSPVQGSNQPQHF. The DNA of the CDR3 is TGTGCCAGCAGCCCCGTCCAGGGGAGCAATCAGCCCCAGCATTTT. The chain carries TRBV7-8 and TRBJ1-5; D may be TRBD1 (6 bases). Germline V gene lookup returns CDR1 SGHVS and CDR2 FQNEAQ. The CDR3 spans 15 residues. Trimming pared 5 bases from V and 1 base from J, leaving 12 bases between. Full variable domain (missing parts from reference TRBV7-8 and TRBJ1-5): GAGVSQSPRYKVAKRGQDVALRCDPISGHVSLFWYQQALGQGPEFLTYFQNEAQLDKSGLPSDRFFAERPEGSVSTLKIQRTQQEDSAVYLCASSPVQGSNQPQHFGDGTRLSIL.